This T cell receptor beta chain comes out of a study of T-cell reconstitution after alpha-beta-depleted transplantation in children (dated by TCRdb to between 2015 and 2016). General notes on the study: Using TCR repertoire profiling, the study quantitatively followed how T-cell immune reconstitution unfolded in children after TCRalphabeta/CD19-depleted allogeneic hematopoietic cell transplantation. Results the study describes overall, beyond this receptor: In some patients, high TCRbeta diversity at day 60 was attributed to recipient T cells and intrathymic progenitors that had survived conditioning. Over the following months the frequencies of hyperexpanded clones went down, and after one year T-cell counts and TCRbeta diversity were mostly credited to newly produced T cells. The apparently early recovery of alphabetaT-cell counts about two months after transplant reportedly depended on only several hundred rapidly expanded clones that came from non-depleted graft cells.

Only a few counts were recorded for this clonotype. The antigen it binds to is not known. Base qualities are not at hand, and no much larger clone is one base apart. Libraries were constructed by PCR. For sequencing, an Illumina HiSeq 2500 was employed. TCR libraries were prepared with molecular barcoding, using unique molecular identifiers to normalize TCRbeta repertoire quantification. TCRdb reanalyzed the raw reads on its own, using fastp at Q25 for trimming and MiXCR for clone calling, and kept in-frame beta chains. Rows are unified per CDR3 protein, each entry keeping the most common DNA and genes. The sample records 780,000 or so distinct CDR3 sequences, under 20% of which are singletons. Roughly 5% of the sample belongs to the ten largest clones. The treatment or condition tag for this specimen amounts to: allogeneic hematopoietic cell transplantation with graft depleted of TCRalphabeta T cells and CD19 B cells. TCRalphabeta/CD19-depleted allogeneic hematopoietic cell grafts were given to the transplant recipients, all of whom were children.

V was cut back by 5 bases and J by 3 bases, leaving a gap of 13 bases between them. Based on the germline V gene (reference sequence), the CDR1 and CDR2 sequences are SEHNR and FQNEAQ. The CDR3 holds 14 amino acids from the cysteine to the phenylalanine. Only the CDR3 portion is preserved as DNA: 42 bases, with reading frame beginning at the first base. The sequence was obtained from a male patient aged 10 to 17 who had a stem cell transplant for acute lymphoblastic leukemia, so the T cells may come from the graft donor. The V gene is TRBV7-9 and the J gene is TRBJ1-1, and perhaps TRBD1 as D gene, on 6 matching bases. Sample: PBMCs, mostly from graft donor cells, taken 360 days after TCRalphabeta/CD19-depleted stem cell transplant. The CDR3 protein sequence reads: CASSPGQRHTEAFF. The nucleotide sequence reads TGTGCCAGCAGCCCCGGACAGAGGCACACTGAAGCTTTCTTT.